Below, one T cell receptor beta chain is given with its context. Germline lookup yields CDR1 SGHTA and CDR2 FQGTGA. This CDR3 contains 16 residues. V lost 0 bases and J lost 9; bases outside the gene matches: 10. Measured with immunoSEQ multiplex PCR; TCRdb has only the in-frame clones, and not every one. The profile covers some 300,000 clones, with more than 65% appearing a single time and 6.5% to 8% taken by the ten largest. The data were obtained in a study of cytotoxic CD8 clonotypes in ibrutinib-treated CLL. This TCR came from a human donor with chronic lymphocytic leukemia. The chain couples TRBV7-3 to TRBJ2-1; 8 bases match TRBD1. The sequences come from PBMCs, collected before ibrutinib treatment. The CDR3 sequence is CASSLTLETGVSEQFF. CDR3 bases: TGTGCCAGCAGCTTAACGCTAGAGACAGGGGTTAGTGAGCAGTTCTTC.